Given below is one T cell receptor (beta chain) in context. The antigen remains undetermined. Profiled with immunoSEQ multiplex PCR; TCRdb holds only in-frame clones, not every one. The top ten clones hold more than 14% of a sample with 5,000 to 6,500 clones, 65% of them seen once. This sample is drawn from a study of neoadjuvant nivolumab and ipilimumab in lung cancer. Study conclusions and caveats: TCR richness and clonality were higher in tumors than adjacent uninvolved lung. From pretherapy to surgery, tumor richness and clonality rose with dual therapy. Pathologic regression was not significantly tied to TCR clonality.

Between the trimmed V and J ends, which lost 6 bases and 1 base, there was a span of 12 bases. CDR1 is MNHEY and CDR2 is SMNVEV in the germline V gene (reference sequence). The CDR3 extends over 14 amino acids. The clonotype comes from an adult with non-small cell lung cancer. The chain has TRBV27 and TRBJ1-2, with a possible D match to TRBD1 (5 bases). The sequencing used tumor tissue, collected after neoadjuvant nivolumab, alone or with ipilimumab, at or shortly before surgery. The CDR3 spells CASRKSQGNYGYTF. The CDR3 DNA sequence: TGTGCCAGCAGAAAATCTCAGGGTAACTATGGCTACACCTTC.